This T cell receptor beta chain was profiled in a study of blood T cell repertoires in COVID-19. At the level of the study: Acute-phase and convalescent COVID-19 samples originated in the United States, Italy and Spain. From T cells, B-cell-depleted T cells, or PBMCs came the material, which was cDNA or gDNA.

The germline V gene encodes CDR1 MDHEN and CDR2 SYDVKM. Trimming removed 6 bases at V and 0 bases at J, with 15 bases between. The CDR3 runs 15 residues. In the original processing: Reference gene primer amplification in the assay estimated nucleated cell counts. The protocol was immunoSEQ multiplex PCR, while the TCRdb copy is restricted to in-frame clones and leaves out a portion. V and J calls and clone size come straight from that table; D and trimming were deduced from the DNA. The profile shows some 74,000 clones, roughly 84% of them singletons. This rearrangement joins TRBV28 to TRBJ2-7, with a possible D match to TRBD2 (6 bases). Sequencing was done on a sample of peripheral blood. This receptor was identified in a woman aged 50 to 65 with acute or convalescent COVID-19. CDR3 sequence: CASRQSRGSSYEQYF. As DNA, the CDR3 is TGTGCCAGCAGACAATCCCGGGGGAGCTCCTACGAGCAGTACTTC.